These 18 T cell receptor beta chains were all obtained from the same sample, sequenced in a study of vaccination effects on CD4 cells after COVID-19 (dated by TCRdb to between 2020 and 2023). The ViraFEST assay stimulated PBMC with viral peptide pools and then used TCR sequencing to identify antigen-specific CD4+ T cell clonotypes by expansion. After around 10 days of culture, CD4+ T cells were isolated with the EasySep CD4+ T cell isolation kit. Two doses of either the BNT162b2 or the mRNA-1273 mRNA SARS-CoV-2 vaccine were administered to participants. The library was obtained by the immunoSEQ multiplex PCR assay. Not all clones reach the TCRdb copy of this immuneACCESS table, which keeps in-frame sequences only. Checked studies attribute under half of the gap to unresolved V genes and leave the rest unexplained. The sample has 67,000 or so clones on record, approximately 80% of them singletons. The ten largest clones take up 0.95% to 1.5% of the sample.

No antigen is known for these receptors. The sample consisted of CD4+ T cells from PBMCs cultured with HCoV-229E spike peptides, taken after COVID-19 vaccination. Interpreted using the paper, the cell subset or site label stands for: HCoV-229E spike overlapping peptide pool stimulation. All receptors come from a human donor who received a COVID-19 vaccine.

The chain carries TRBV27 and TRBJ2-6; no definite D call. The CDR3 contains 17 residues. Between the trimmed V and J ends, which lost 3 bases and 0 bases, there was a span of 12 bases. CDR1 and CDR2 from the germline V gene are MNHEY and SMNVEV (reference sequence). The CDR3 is CASSLTFGSSGANVLTF. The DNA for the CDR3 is TGTGCCAGCAGTTTGACCTTCGGAAGCTCTGGGGCCAACGTCCTGACTTTC.

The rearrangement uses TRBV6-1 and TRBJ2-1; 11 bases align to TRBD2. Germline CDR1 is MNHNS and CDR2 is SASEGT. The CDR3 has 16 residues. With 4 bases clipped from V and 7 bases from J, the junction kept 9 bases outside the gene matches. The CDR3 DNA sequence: TGTGCCAGCAGTGTCAGTAGCGGGGGGGCCTGGAATGAGCAGTTCTTC. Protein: CASSVSSGGAWNEQFF.

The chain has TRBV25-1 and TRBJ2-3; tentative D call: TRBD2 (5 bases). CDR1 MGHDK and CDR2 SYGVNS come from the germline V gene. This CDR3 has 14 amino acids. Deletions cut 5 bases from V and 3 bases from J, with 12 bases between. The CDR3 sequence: CASSLHGVTDTQYF. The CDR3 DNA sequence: TGTGCCAGCAGTCTACACGGGGTTACAGATACGCAGTATTTT.

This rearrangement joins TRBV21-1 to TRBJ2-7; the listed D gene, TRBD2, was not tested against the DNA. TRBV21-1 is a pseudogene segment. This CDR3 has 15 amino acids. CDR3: CASSKGTGGRSEQYV. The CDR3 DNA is TGTGCCAGCAGCAAAGGGACCGGGGGGAGGAGTGAGCAGTACGTC.

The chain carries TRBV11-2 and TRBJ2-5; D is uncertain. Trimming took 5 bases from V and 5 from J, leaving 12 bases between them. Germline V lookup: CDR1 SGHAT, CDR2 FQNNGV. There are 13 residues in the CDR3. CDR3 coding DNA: TGTGCCAGCAGCCCCCCCGAGCGTGAGACCCAGTACTTC. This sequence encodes CASSPPERETQYF.

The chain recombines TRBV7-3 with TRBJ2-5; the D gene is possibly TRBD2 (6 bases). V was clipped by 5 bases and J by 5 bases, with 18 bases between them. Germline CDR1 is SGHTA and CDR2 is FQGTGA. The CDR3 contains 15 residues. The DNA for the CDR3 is TGTGCCAGCAGCCCCGGCGCTTACAGCGGGGAGACCCAGTACTTC. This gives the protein CASSPGAYSGETQYF.

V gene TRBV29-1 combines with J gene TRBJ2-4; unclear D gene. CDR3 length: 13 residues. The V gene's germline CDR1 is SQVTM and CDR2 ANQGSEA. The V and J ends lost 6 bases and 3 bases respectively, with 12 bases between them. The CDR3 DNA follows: TGCAGCGTCCCCCCCGTCTACAAAAACATTCAGTACTTC. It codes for CSVPPVYKNIQYF.

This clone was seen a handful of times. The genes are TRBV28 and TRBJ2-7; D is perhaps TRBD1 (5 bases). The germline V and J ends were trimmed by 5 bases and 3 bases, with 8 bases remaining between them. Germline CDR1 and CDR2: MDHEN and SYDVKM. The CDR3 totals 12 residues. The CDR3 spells CASSPDSYEQYV. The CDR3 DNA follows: TGTGCCAGCAGTCCTGACAGCTACGAGCAGTACGTC.

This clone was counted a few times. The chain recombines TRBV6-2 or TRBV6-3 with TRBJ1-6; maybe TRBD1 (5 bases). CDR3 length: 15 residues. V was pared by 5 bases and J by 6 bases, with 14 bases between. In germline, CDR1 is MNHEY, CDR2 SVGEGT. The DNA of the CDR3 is TGTGCCAGCAGTCCACTGGGACCGAGTAATTCACCCCTCCACTTT. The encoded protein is CASSPLGPSNSPLHF.

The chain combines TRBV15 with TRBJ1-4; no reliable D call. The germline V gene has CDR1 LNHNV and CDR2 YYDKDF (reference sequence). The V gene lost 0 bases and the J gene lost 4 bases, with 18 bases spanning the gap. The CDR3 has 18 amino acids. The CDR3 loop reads CATSRDIAPSGGNEKLFF. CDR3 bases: TGTGCCACCAGCAGAGATATAGCCCCCAGTGGAGGTAATGAAAAACTGTTTTTT.

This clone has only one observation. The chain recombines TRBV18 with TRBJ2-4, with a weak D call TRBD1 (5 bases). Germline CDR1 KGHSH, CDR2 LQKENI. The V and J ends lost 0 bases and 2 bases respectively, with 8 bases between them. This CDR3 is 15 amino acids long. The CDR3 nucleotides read TGTGCCAGCTCACCACCGCCAGGGACCAAAAACATTCAGTACTTC. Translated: CASSPPPGTKNIQYF.

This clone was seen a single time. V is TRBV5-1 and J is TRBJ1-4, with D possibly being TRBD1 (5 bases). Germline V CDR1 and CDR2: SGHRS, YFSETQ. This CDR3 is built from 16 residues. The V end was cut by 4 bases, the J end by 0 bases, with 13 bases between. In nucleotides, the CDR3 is TGCGCCAGCAGCAAAGGACATCTAACAACTAATGAAAAACTGTTTTTT. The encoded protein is CASSKGHLTTNEKLFF.

CDR3 nucleotides: TGCGCCAGCAGCTTGGAGGATGGGGGATCAGGAGAGACCCAGTACTTC. Translated: CASSLEDGGSGETQYF. The chain joins TRBV5-1 to TRBJ2-5, with D perhaps TRBD1 or TRBD2 (5 bases each). Trimming left V 0 bases short and J 4 bases short, with 16 bases between. CDR1 and CDR2 from the germline V gene are SGHRS and YFSETQ. This CDR3 is 16 amino acids long.

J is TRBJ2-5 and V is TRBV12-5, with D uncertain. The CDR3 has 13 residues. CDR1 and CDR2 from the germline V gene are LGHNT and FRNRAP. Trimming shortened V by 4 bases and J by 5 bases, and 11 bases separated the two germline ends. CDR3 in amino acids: CASGSTEHETQYF. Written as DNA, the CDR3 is TGTGCTAGTGGTTCCACGGAGCACGAGACCCAGTACTTC.

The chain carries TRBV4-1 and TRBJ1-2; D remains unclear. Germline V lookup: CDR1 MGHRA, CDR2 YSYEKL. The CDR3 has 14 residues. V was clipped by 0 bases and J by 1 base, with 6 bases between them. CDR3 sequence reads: CASSQESINYGYTF. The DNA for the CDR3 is TGCGCCAGCAGCCAAGAATCGATTAACTATGGCTACACCTTC.

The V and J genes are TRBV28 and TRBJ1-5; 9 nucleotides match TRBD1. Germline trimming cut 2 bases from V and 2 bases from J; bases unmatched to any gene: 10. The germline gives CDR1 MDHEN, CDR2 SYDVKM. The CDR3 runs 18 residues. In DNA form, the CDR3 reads TGTGCCAGCAGTTTAAGTCCCGGGACAGGGCTGGGCAATCAGCCCCAGCATTTT. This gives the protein CASSLSPGTGLGNQPQHF.

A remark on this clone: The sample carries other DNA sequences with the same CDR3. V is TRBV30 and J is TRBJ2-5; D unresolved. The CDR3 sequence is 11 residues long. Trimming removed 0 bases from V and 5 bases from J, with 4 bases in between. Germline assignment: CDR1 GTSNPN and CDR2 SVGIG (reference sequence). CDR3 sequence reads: CAWSVGETQYF. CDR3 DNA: TGTGCCTGGAGTGTAGGCGAGACCCAGTACTTC.

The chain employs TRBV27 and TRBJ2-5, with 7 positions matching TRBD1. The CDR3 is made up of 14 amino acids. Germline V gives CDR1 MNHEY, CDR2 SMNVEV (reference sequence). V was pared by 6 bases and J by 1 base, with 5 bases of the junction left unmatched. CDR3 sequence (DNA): TGTGCCAGCAGGTGGGACAGACGCCAAGAGACCCAGTACTTC. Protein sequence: CASRWDRRQETQYF.